This T cell receptor beta chain was observed in a study of blood T cell repertoires in COVID-19. Across the whole study: Sites across the United States, Italy and Spain contributed samples from acute and convalescent COVID-19. PBMCs, B-cell-depleted T cells, or T cells provided the cDNA or gDNA that made up the material.

In the original workflow: Using reference gene primer amplification, nucleated cell counts were estimated. Some clones are missing from TCRdb's copy, which holds only in-frame ones; the method was immunoSEQ multiplex PCR. That table supplies the V and J calls and clone size; D and trimming were determined from the DNA. In the table there are 400,000 to 550,000 clones, roughly 91% of which are singletons. This clone appeared once. This CDR3 comprises 14 residues. The germline gives CDR1 LGHDT, CDR2 YNNKEL (reference sequence). V was cut by 3 bases and J by 5 bases, with 13 bases left in between. This chain uses TRBV3-1 (or the pseudogene TRBV3-2) with TRBJ1-1; D is undetermined. The TCR sequence derives from a woman between 25 and 40 years old with acute or convalescent COVID-19. The sample taken for sequencing was peripheral blood. The CDR3 DNA is TGTGCCAGCAGCCACCCCCTGGGCGGGACTGAAGCTTTCTTT. Translating it yields CASSHPLGGTEAFF.